The 15 T cell receptor beta chains presented below share a single source sample, sequenced in a study of T cells in Graves' hyperthyroidism and ophthalmopathy. Amplified TCR beta CDR3 regions came from RNA transcripts. The TCR CDR3 first-round RT-PCR relied on the HTBI primer set. TCRdb passed the multiplex PCR reads through MiXCR, listing each CDR3 protein once. The sample has about 700,000 distinct CDR3 sequences; around 13% are singletons. Material for sequencing was blood. These receptor sequences come from a woman aged 18-35 years with Graves' hyperthyroidism.

CDR3 in DNA: TGTGCCAGCAGCCCCCTGACCCCGGGACTAGCGTACGATGAGCAGTTCTTC. It yields the protein CASSPLTPGLAYDEQFF. The chain uses TRBV11-2 and TRBJ2-1, with TRBD2 matching over 10 bases. Trimming removed 5 bases from V and 8 bases from J; junction bases left unmatched: 15. CDR1 SGHAT and CDR2 FQNNGV come from the germline V gene. The CDR3 is 17 amino acids.

This clonotype was picked up many times. V is TRBV20-1 and J is TRBJ1-5; D gene ambiguous. Deletions cut 5 bases from V and 3 bases from J, with 8 bases between. CDR1 is DFQATT, CDR2 SNEGSKA, per germline (reference sequence). This CDR3 region has 12 residues. CDR3 sequence: CSASDTNQPQHF. The CDR3 nucleotides are TGCAGTGCTTCCGACACCAATCAGCCCCAGCATTTT.

The chain links TRBV9 to TRBJ1-2; maybe TRBD1 (5 bases). Germline V gene sequence: CDR1 SGDLS, CDR2 YYNGEE. Trimming pared 4 bases from V and 5 bases from J, leaving 15 bases between. The CDR3 totals 14 residues. CDR3 in amino acids: CASSRPGTRYGYTF. CDR3 sequence (DNA): TGTGCCAGCAGCAGACCCGGGACGAGGTATGGCTACACCTTC. The whole variable domain, remainder taken from reference TRBV9 and TRBJ1-2, is DSGVTQTPKHLITATGQRVTLRCSPRSGDLSVYWYQQSLDQGLQFLIQYYNGEERAKGNILERFSAQQFPDLHSELNLSSLELGDSALYFCASSRPGTRYGYTFGSGTRLTVV.

The CDR3 spells CASSLTNRAPPHEQYF. The DNA for the CDR3 is TGTGCCAGCAGTTTGACCAACAGGGCCCCCCCCCACGAGCAGTACTTC. The V and J genes are TRBV6-1 and TRBJ2-7; D is possibly TRBD1 (6 bases). Trimming pared 5 bases from V and 5 bases from J, leaving 22 bases between. The germline V gene encodes CDR1 MNHNS and CDR2 SASEGT. The CDR3 sequence is 16 residues long.

This clonotype has ten or more counts. The chain recombines TRBV6-1 with TRBJ2-1; no definite D call. Germline V gene sequence: CDR1 MNHNS, CDR2 SASEGT. This CDR3 spans 15 amino acids. The ends were cut back, 5 bases at V and 1 base at J, with 12 bases in the middle. CDR3 in DNA: TGTGCCAGCAGTTACCGGCGGTCGTCCTACAATGAGCAGTTCTTC. Its translation is CASSYRRSSYNEQFF.

This clonotype was seen a handful of times. The chain uses TRBV27 and TRBJ1-1, with 8 bases fitting TRBD1. The V gene's germline CDR1 is MNHEY and CDR2 SMNVEV (reference sequence). V trimming: 0 bases; J trimming: 2 bases; junction bases outside the gene matches: 5. This CDR3 has 16 residues. The DNA of the CDR3 is TGTGCCAGCAGTTTATCCCCAGGGGGCTCAAACACTGAAGCTTTCTTT. Amino acids: CASSLSPGGSNTEAFF.

Ten or more counts support this clonotype. The chain combines TRBV12-3 or TRBV12-4 with TRBJ2-7, with D perhaps TRBD2 (5 bases). With 7 bases removed from V and 2 bases from J, the gap between germline ends came to 18 bases. This CDR3 comprises 15 residues. The DNA for the CDR3 is TGTGCCAGCATGGTAGGACCGGAGGCCGCCTACGAGCAGTACTTC. It is translated as CASMVGPEAAYEQYF.

This clonotype was observed at least ten times. The chain carries TRBV11-2 and TRBJ2-7; TRBD1 aligns across 7 bases. CDR1 is SGHAT and CDR2 is FQNNGV in the germline V gene. This CDR3 is built from 15 residues. V shed 0 bases, J shed 3 bases, and the junction held 5 bases outside the gene matches. The CDR3 DNA reads as TGTGCCAGCAGCTTAGATCCGGACAGGATCTACGAGCAGTACTTC. Protein: CASSLDPDRIYEQYF.

The chain employs TRBV20-1 and TRBJ2-2; D possibly matches TRBD1 or TRBD2 (5 bases each). V was clipped by 4 bases and J by 2 bases, with 17 bases between them. Germline lookup yields CDR1 DFQATT and CDR2 SNEGSKA (reference sequence). CDR3 size: 16 residues. CDR3 in DNA: TGCAGTGCTATCGCACTGGGACGCACTAACACCGGGGAGCTGTTTTTT. Translation: CSAIALGRTNTGELFF.

The genes are TRBV6-1 and TRBJ1-3; D remains ambiguous. Trimming stripped 8 bases from V and 0 bases from J, with 11 bases between. The CDR3 contains 14 residues. Germline V CDR1 and CDR2: MNHNS, SASEGT. CDR3 sequence: CASGLKSSGNTIYF. CDR3 nucleotides: TGTGCCAGCGGGTTAAAGAGCTCTGGAAACACCATATATTTT.

This clonotype was seen repeatedly, ten times or more. This chain links TRBV12-3 or TRBV12-4 with TRBJ2-3; 8 positions match TRBD2. CDR3 length: 15 amino acids. Unmatched junction bases numbered 11, after V lost 8 bases and J lost 4 bases. The CDR3 DNA is TGTGCCAGCGATTTCACCCGAGCGGGAGCAGATACGCAGTATTTT. It encodes CASDFTRAGADTQYF.

This chain links TRBV6-5 with TRBJ1-4; D gene unclear. V dropped 4 bases and J dropped 2 bases, with 11 bases sitting between them. The CDR3 is 15 residues long. Germline CDR1 and CDR2: MNHEY and SVGAGI. The CDR3 region has the DNA TGTGCCAGCAGTTCCACGTGGGAGACTAATGAAAAACTGTTTTTT. Residues: CASSSTWETNEKLFF.

This clonotype was counted ten times or more. This chain uses TRBV5-1 with TRBJ2-7; the match to TRBD2 covers 7 bases. The CDR3 is made up of 15 amino acids. J lost 3 bases, V lost 3 bases, and 9 bases had no gene match. CDR1 and CDR2 (germline): SGHRS, YFSETQ. The CDR3 loop is CASSWGGGDLYEQYF. Written as DNA, the CDR3 is TGCGCCAGCAGCTGGGGGGGAGGAGACCTCTACGAGCAGTACTTC.

Comments on this clonotype: Just one base apart from a much larger clone, this may be a read error. The chain couples TRBV28 to TRBJ2-1, with D tentatively TRBD2 (5 bases). Per the germline V gene, CDR1 is MDHEN and CDR2 is SYDVKM. Between the trimmed V and J ends, which lost 4 bases and 6 bases, there was a span of 16 bases. The CDR3 is made up of 15 amino acids. The CDR3 coding sequence is TGTGCCAGCAGTTCTGCGAGGGAGAGACCCAATGAGCAGTTCTTC. It is translated as CASSSARERPNEQFF.

This clonotype has a handful of counts. This chain uses TRBV28 with TRBJ1-1, with D possibly being TRBD1 (5 bases). Germline-derived CDR1 and CDR2 are MDHEN and SYDVKM. The V end was cut by 8 bases, the J end by 0 bases, with 10 bases between. This CDR3 comprises 13 residues. The CDR3 DNA is TGTGCCAGCCGGGACCCCATGAACACTGAAGCTTTCTTT. It encodes CASRDPMNTEAFF.